A selection of T cell receptor beta chains follows, all from one sample in a study of cytomegalovirus exposure and HLA in healthy donors. The method was immunoSEQ multiplex PCR; TCRdb's version includes in-frame clones alone and lacks a portion of them. The sample comprises around 91,000 clones, around 80% of which are singletons, and approximately 4.8% rests with the top ten. Material for sequencing was PBMCs. These receptors came from a male donor in good health and CMV-seropositive. The CDR3 runs from the conserved cysteine through the conserved F or W. A D gene is named only where the DNA matches it firmly. Size is stated for part of the rows, as once, few or many counts, or as a class when the clone is expanded.

TRBJ2-3	TRBV7-2	few	.	CASSLGITPTDTQYF	TGTGCCAGCAGCTTAGGAATTACTCCCACAGATACGCAGTATTTT
TRBJ2-1	TRBV29-1	.	TRBD2	CSVQLAPSSYNEQFF	TGCAGCGTTCAACTAGCGCCTAGCTCCTACAATGAGCAGTTCTTC
TRBJ1-5	TRBV27	.	TRBD1	CASSSYRGTGVQQPQHF	TGTGCCAGCAGTTCGTATAGAGGGACAGGGGTACAGCAGCCCCAGCATTTT
TRBJ2-1	TRBV6-4	.	TRBD1	CASTSGTGFVDEQFF	TGTGCCAGCACCTCCGGGACAGGATTTGTGGATGAGCAGTTCTTC
TRBJ2-7	TRBV4-1	.	.	CASSQGSGPLGEQYF	TGCGCCAGCAGCCAGGGTAGCGGCCCTCTTGGAGAGCAGTACTTC
TRBJ1-4	TRBV4-1	few	TRBD1	CASSQDSVGQGEKLFF	TGCGCCAGCAGCCAAGATTCGGTGGGACAGGGAGAAAAACTGTTTTTT
TRBJ2-3	TRBV18	.	TRBD1	CASSLTRTGMGSDTQYF	TGTGCCAGCTCACTCACTCGGACAGGGATGGGGTCAGATACGCAGTATTTT
TRBJ2-3	TRBV2	.	TRBD2	CASSSPAGTGGPLQSPDTQYF	TGTGCCAGCAGTTCCCCCGCCGGGACGGGAGGGCCGTTGCAATCCCCGGATACGCAGTATTTT
TRBJ2-3	TRBV5-6	.	.	CASSLSDRGTDTQYF	TGTGCCAGCAGCTTGTCTGACCGGGGCACAGATACGCAGTATTTT
TRBJ2-3	TRBV19	.	TRBD2	CASTPSAGGMSDTQYF	TGTGCCAGTACCCCCTCAGCGGGGGGGATGTCAGATACGCAGTATTTT
TRBJ1-5	TRBV6-5	few	.	CASSYGRRQPQHF	TGTGCCAGCAGTTACGGGCGTCGGCAGCCCCAGCATTTT
TRBJ1-1	TRBV28	.	TRBD1	CASSFLTGGITEAFF	TGTGCCAGCAGTTTCTTGACAGGGGGCATCACTGAAGCTTTCTTT
TRBJ2-7	TRBV6-1	.	TRBD1	CASSPSGTGKHEQYF	TGTGCCAGCAGTCCCTCCGGGACAGGGAAGCACGAGCAGTACTTC
TRBJ2-7	TRBV25-1	few	TRBD2	CASSWGTSTEQYF	TGTGCCAGCAGTTGGGGGACTAGCACCGAGCAGTACTTC
TRBJ1-2	TRBV6-5	.	TRBD1	CASSSPGQGPYGYTF	TGTGCCAGCAGTTCACCGGGACAGGGGCCCTATGGCTACACCTTC
TRBJ2-2	TRBV12-5	.	TRBD1	CASGLSGQGLIGELFF	TGTGCTAGTGGTTTGAGCGGACAGGGCTTAATAGGGGAGCTGTTTTTT
TRBJ2-5	TRBV25-1	.	TRBD1	CASSDPGQGVTQYF	TGTGCCAGCAGTGATCCGGGACAGGGGGTGACCCAGTACTTC
TRBJ2-3	TRBV7-2	.	.	CASSFVGRGDSLQYF	TGTGCCAGCAGCTTTGTCGGTAGAGGAGACTCCCTACAGTATTTT
TRBJ2-1	TRBV13	.	TRBD2	CASSGGGGGSYNEQFF	TGTGCCAGCAGCGGGGGGGGTGGCGGCTCCTACAATGAGCAGTTCTTC
TRBJ1-2	TRBV27	.	.	CASSSPNQVREPYGYTF	TGTGCCAGCAGTTCTCCCAATCAGGTCAGAGAACCCTATGGCTACACCTTC
TRBJ2-2	TRBV2	.	.	CASSGNQANTGELFF	TGTGCCAGCAGTGGTAACCAGGCGAACACCGGGGAGCTGTTTTTT
TRBJ1-1	TRBV7-6	once	.	CASSLRPGSIEAFF	TGTGCCAGCAGTCTTAGACCCGGGAGTATTGAAGCTTTCTTT
TRBJ1-2	TRBV14	once	TRBD1	CASSQSRDRGLGNYGYTF	TGTGCCAGCAGCCAAAGTCGGGACAGGGGGCTGGGAAACTATGGCTACACCTTC
TRBJ2-7	TRBV2	.	.	CASSETQTYEQYF	TGTGCCAGCAGTGAAACACAGACCTACGAGCAGTACTTC
TRBJ2-3	TRBV7-8	.	TRBD1	CASSPAGQGSDTQYF	TGTGCCAGCAGCCCGGCGGGACAGGGGTCCGATACGCAGTATTTT
TRBJ2-5	TRBV5-1	few	.	CASSLGASNHQETQYF	TGCGCCAGCAGCTTGGGGGCTAGCAACCACCAAGAGACCCAGTACTTC
TRBJ1-2	TRBV5-1	once	.	CASSLTALLGYTF	TGCGCCAGCAGCTTGACAGCTCTCTTGGGCTACACCTTC
TRBJ1-6	TRBV28	.	.	CASSFAGYNSPLHF	TGTGCCAGCAGTTTTGCAGGGTATAATTCACCCCTCCACTTT
TRBJ1-2	TRBV2	.	TRBD1	CASRRTGANYGYTF	TGTGCCAGCCGCAGGACAGGGGCTAACTATGGCTACACCTTC
TRBJ1-2	TRBV5-4	.	.	CASSLAREFSIYGYTF	TGTGCCAGCAGCTTGGCCCGGGAATTTAGTATCTATGGCTACACCTTC
TRBJ1-5	TRBV19	.	.	CASSPGGNQPQHF	TGTGCCAGTAGTCCCGGTGGTAATCAGCCCCAGCATTTT
TRBJ1-4	TRBV7-9	.	TRBD1	CASSSGQYEKLFF	TGTGCCAGCAGCTCGGGACAGTATGAAAAACTGTTTTTT
TRBJ2-7	TRBV28	.	.	CASSTILFAEQYF	TGTGCCAGCAGCACCATACTATTTGCGGAGCAGTACTTC
TRBJ1-1	TRBV6-1	.	.	CASSETLQNTEAFF	TGTGCCAGCAGTGAAACGTTACAGAACACTGAAGCTTTCTTT
TRBJ2-7	TRBV11-2	.	.	CASRHMAGSYEQYF	TGTGCCAGCCGGCATATGGCGGGCTCCTACGAGCAGTACTTC
TRBJ1-1	TRBV5-1	.	.	CASSLFGGLGNTEAFF	TGCGCCAGCAGCTTATTCGGGGGGCTGGGGAACACTGAAGCTTTCTTT
TRBJ2-5	TRBV6-6	once	.	CASNTRGGQETQYF	TGTGCCAGCAACACCCGAGGGGGCCAAGAGACCCAGTACTTC
TRBJ1-5	TRBV19	.	TRBD1	CASSIDSVGSGGNQPQHF	TGTGCCAGTAGTATAGATTCGGTCGGGTCAGGGGGAAATCAGCCCCAGCATTTT
TRBJ1-1	TRBV5-8	.	.	CASSLSGRGKGFF	TGTGCCAGCAGCTTGAGCGGTCGGGGAAAGGGTTTCTTT
TRBJ1-2	TRBV5-6	.	.	CASRRDVAPFYGYTF	TGTGCCAGCAGGCGGGACGTAGCGCCTTTCTATGGCTACACCTTC
TRBJ1-2	TRBV28	.	.	CASKEGMDYGYTF	TGTGCCAGCAAGGAGGGGATGGACTATGGCTACACCTTC
TRBJ2-7	TRBV5-6	once	.	CASRYVGQSSYEQYF	TGTGCCAGCAGGTATGTAGGACAGAGCTCCTACGAGCAGTACTTC
TRBJ2-1	TRBV29-1	.	.	CSVPNPGTRGNEQFF	TGCAGCGTTCCTAATCCCGGGACTCGCGGGAATGAGCAGTTCTTC
TRBJ1-2	TRBV30	.	TRBD1	CAWSPTGGNYGYTF	TGTGCCTGGAGTCCGACAGGGGGCAACTATGGCTACACCTTC
TRBJ2-1	TRBV28	.	TRBD2	CASSLLAADNEQFF	TGTGCCAGCAGTTTACTAGCGGCCGACAATGAGCAGTTCTTC
TRBJ2-7	TRBV6-5	few	TRBD2	CASRSSGRIYEQYF	TGTGCCAGCAGGAGTAGCGGGAGGATCTACGAGCAGTACTTC
TRBJ2-5	TRBV2	.	TRBD1	CATRQGVRETQYF	TGTGCCACCCGACAGGGGGTTAGAGAGACCCAGTACTTC
TRBJ2-7	TRBV5-1	.	TRBD2	CASSLGSGGGTYEQYF	TGCGCCAGCAGCTTGGGGAGCGGCGGGGGGACCTACGAGCAGTACTTC
TRBJ2-7	TRBV6-5	.	TRBD2	CASSSIRASGSYEQYF	TGTGCCAGCAGTTCCATCAGGGCTAGCGGGAGCTACGAGCAGTACTTC